Listed below are T cell receptor beta chains from one sample, sequenced in a study of T cells in Graves' hyperthyroidism and ophthalmopathy. A single record per CDR3 protein comes from TCRdb applying MiXCR to the multiplex PCR reads. Of more than 500,000 distinct CDR3 sequences in the sample, about 16% were seen once. The sample comprised blood. These receptors were taken from a woman aged 25 to 39 with Graves' ophthalmopathy. The CDR3 runs from the conserved cysteine through the conserved F or W. The D gene is left open where the match is weak. Size is omitted from some rows. Given values are once, few, many or a class for expanded clones.

j_call clone_size v_call d_call cdr3_aa cdr3_nt
TRBJ2-5 - TRBV5-4 - CASSLSAGSPQETQYF TGTGCCAGCAGCTTATCGGCGGGAAGTCCGCAAGAGACCCAGTACTTC
TRBJ2-7 - TRBV6-1 - CATRTVPRGEQYF TGTGCCACCCGGACAGTCCCTCGGGGCGAGCAGTACTTC
TRBJ2-3 many TRBV28 - CASSWGATDTQYF TGTGCCAGCAGTTGGGGAGCCACAGATACGCAGTATTTT
TRBJ1-1 many TRBV2 - CASSRRVTTEAFF TGTGCCAGCAGTAGAAGGGTTACCACTGAAGCTTTCTTT
TRBJ2-5 - TRBV28 - CASSRQRFTEETQYF TGTGCCAGCAGTAGACAGCGCTTTACTGAAGAGACCCAGTACTTC
TRBJ1-1 many TRBV10-3 - CAISELGGTEAFF TGTGCCATCAGTGAGTTAGGGGGCACTGAAGCTTTCTTT
TRBJ1-5 few TRBV27 TRBD1 CASSSTDRGKGQPQHF TGTGCCAGCAGTTCCACAGACAGGGGGAAGGGTCAGCCCCAGCATTTT
TRBJ1-1 many TRBV28 TRBD1 CATGTANTEAFF TGTGCCACCGGGACAGCGAACACTGAAGCTTTCTTT
TRBJ1-3 - TRBV7-3 - CASSSLSRRESGNTIYF TGTGCCAGCAGCTCCCTTTCTAGGAGGGAGTCTGGAAACACCATATATTTT
TRBJ1-1 - TRBV15 - CATSRERGTEAFF TGTGCCACCAGCAGAGAGAGGGGCACTGAAGCTTTCTTT
TRBJ2-5 many TRBV7-2 - CASSLRQNQETQYF TGTGCCAGCAGCTTAAGACAGAATCAAGAGACCCAGTACTTC
TRBJ1-6 few TRBV29-1 - CSVEVARGSPLHF TGCAGCGTTGAAGTGGCCAGAGGGTCACCCCTCCACTTT
TRBJ1-2 many TRBV20-1 - CSADGTELYGYTF TGCAGTGCCGACGGGACGGAGCTCTATGGCTACACCTTC
TRBJ1-2 many TRBV2 TRBD1 CASRPSGGVYGYTF TGTGCCAGCAGGCCTTCAGGGGGCGTTTATGGCTACACCTTC
TRBJ1-5 many TRBV30 - CAWSPPRTVGNQPQHF TGTGCCTGGAGTCCGCCCCGGACAGTGGGCAATCAGCCCCAGCATTTT
TRBJ2-7 many TRBV11-3 - CASSPAYGYEQYF TGTGCCAGCAGCCCCGCTTACGGCTACGAGCAGTACTTC
TRBJ1-5 many TRBV11-1 - CASSLNGHQPQHF TGTGCCAGCAGCTTAAACGGGCATCAGCCCCAGCATTTT
TRBJ1-5 many TRBV12-3/TRBV12-4 - CASSYNRNDQPQHF TGTGCCAGCAGTTATAACAGGAACGATCAGCCCCAGCATTTT
TRBJ2-7 many TRBV6-5 TRBD2 CASSYTRLAVHEQYF TGTGCCAGCAGTTACACCCGACTAGCCGTCCACGAGCAGTACTTC
TRBJ2-1 - TRBV5-6 TRBD1 CASSLPGTGDGEQFF TGTGCCAGCAGCTTACCCGGGACAGGGGACGGTGAGCAGTTCTTC
TRBJ2-1 - TRBV14 - CASSPLGNSSRNEQFF TGTGCCAGCAGCCCCTTGGGGAACTCATCAAGGAATGAGCAGTTCTTC
TRBJ2-7 few TRBV27 TRBD1 CASTILRDRVFEQYF TGTGCCAGCACCATCTTACGGGACAGGGTTTTCGAGCAGTACTTC
TRBJ2-3 - TRBV4-3 - CASSQERGADTQYF TGCGCCAGCAGCCAAGAACGGGGAGCAGATACGCAGTATTTT
TRBJ2-3 many TRBV12-3/TRBV12-4 TRBD2 CASSSRSSGSVSKNTQYF TGTGCCAGCAGTTCCCGTTCTAGCGGGAGTGTGAGTAAGAATACGCAGTATTTT
TRBJ1-1 many TRBV11-2 - CASSLGHTEAFF TGTGCCAGCAGCTTGGGGCACACTGAAGCTTTCTTT
TRBJ1-1 many TRBV20-1 - CSARDREVTEAFF TGCAGTGCTAGAGACAGGGAGGTGACTGAAGCTTTCTTT
TRBJ2-3 many TRBV29-1 - CSVAGAGAMDTQYF TGCAGCGTCGCAGGAGCAGGGGCCATGGATACGCAGTATTTT
TRBJ2-7 many TRBV7-2 TRBD2 CASRITPTSDYEQYF TGTGCCAGCAGGATAACCCCGACTAGCGACTACGAGCAGTACTTC
TRBJ1-2 many TRBV28 - CASRPQGLDYGYTF TGTGCCAGCAGACCCCAGGGGTTGGACTATGGCTACACCTTC
TRBJ2-1 few TRBV6-1 - CASRFTGLGGNEQFF TGTGCCAGCAGATTTACAGGGCTAGGGGGGAATGAGCAGTTCTTC
TRBJ2-5 many TRBV18 - CASSPKQGQETQYF TGTGCCAGCTCACCGAAGCAGGGACAAGAGACCCAGTACTTC
TRBJ1-1 - TRBV14 TRBD1 CASSPSGQARTEAFF TGTGCCAGCAGCCCCTCAGGACAGGCCCGAACTGAAGCTTTCTTT
TRBJ2-5 many TRBV28 TRBD2 CASSLSGAETQYF TGTGCCAGCAGTTTAAGCGGGGCGGAGACCCAGTACTTC
TRBJ1-3 few TRBV28 TRBD1 CASSSYRQGWENTIYF TGTGCCAGCAGTTCCTATCGACAGGGTTGGGAAAACACCATATATTTT
TRBJ1-5 many TRBV10-3 TRBD1 CAISEGWDRAQPQHF TGTGCCATCAGTGAAGGGTGGGACAGGGCTCAGCCCCAGCATTTT
TRBJ2-7 many TRBV7-9 - CASSRWRASGRVLVYEQYF TGTGCCAGCAGTAGGTGGAGGGCCTCGGGAAGAGTTTTGGTCTACGAGCAGTACTTC
TRBJ2-2 few TRBV7-8 TRBD2 CASSTIVASGPGELFF TGTGCCAGCAGCACGATCGTGGCTAGCGGTCCCGGGGAGCTGTTTTTT